This T cell receptor (beta chain) was observed in a study of cytomegalovirus exposure and HLA in healthy donors. Findings and caveats of the study: The authors listed 150 to 200 TCR beta chains as cytomegalovirus-associated. Published work reported that the classifier diagnosed cytomegalovirus status with high specificity and sensitivity.

In the case of this clone: What it binds is unknown.

Both 60 Vbeta primers and 13 Jbeta primers went into the PCR. Repertoires were generated with immunoSEQ multiplex PCR, while TCRdb's copy carries only in-frame clones and drops some. Its clone listing holds under 45,000 clones. The CDR3 runs to 15 residues. Per the germline V gene, CDR1 is MDHEN and CDR2 is SYDVKM. V was shortened by 8 bases and J by 4 bases, with 18 bases between the two germline ends. The TCR was taken from a male donor in good health and CMV-seronegative. The chain combines TRBV28 with TRBJ1-3, with a tentative D call TRBD1 (6 bases). Input material: PBMCs. Here the CDR3 DNA reads TGTGCCAGCCGACCTTGGGGGGGCGGAGGAAACACCATATATTTT. Translated: CASRPWGGGGNTIYF. The full variable domain, rest sourced from reference TRBV28 and TRBJ1-3, is DVKVTQSSRYLVKRTGEKVFLECVQDMDHENMFWYRQDPGLGLRLIYFSYDVKMKEKGDIPEGYSVSREKKERFSLILESASTNQTSMYLCASRPWGGGGNTIYFGEGSWLTVV.